These 32 T cell receptor beta chains originate from one sample sequenced in a study of T cell repertoires in cytomegalovirus infection (dated by TCRdb to the late 2010s). TCRdb names Illumina HiSeq 1500 as the instrument used. The public reads were run again by TCRdb, first through fastp at Q25 and then through MiXCR, and only productive beta chains were kept. CDR3 protein duplicates are merged, each entry listing the most common genes and DNA. This sample comprises fewer than 200,000 distinct CDR3 sequences, approximately 9.7% of them detected only once. The ten largest clones represent about 4.2% of the sample. The sample taken for sequencing was PBMCs. These receptors were collected from a human donor in good health (CMV status not recorded). Some clones in this sample may be carry-over from other donors' samples.

This clonotype was picked up many times. The CDR3 spells CASSIWTAGQGAIVPEAFF. The CDR3 DNA follows: TGTGCCAGTAGTATATGGACCGCGGGACAGGGGGCAATCGTCCCTGAAGCTTTCTTT. This chain joins TRBV19 and TRBJ1-1; 12 positions agree with TRBD1. J was trimmed by 6 bases and V by 2 bases; bases with no gene match: 16. Per germline, CDR1 LNHDA and CDR2 SQIVND (reference sequence). The CDR3 sequence is 19 residues long.

At least ten counts were recorded for this clonotype. The chain carries TRBV9 and TRBJ1-4, with 10 bases fitting TRBD1. Germline V CDR1 and CDR2: SGDLS, YYNGEE. V gave up 0 bases and J gave up 8 bases; unmatched junction bases: 7. CDR3 length equals 16 residues. DNA for the CDR3: TGTGCCAGCAGCGTAGGAGGCGGGACAGGGGACGAAAAACTGTTTTTT. It translates to CASSVGGGTGDEKLFF.

The chain employs TRBV2 and TRBJ1-2, with 9 positions matching TRBD1. The CDR3 runs 17 residues. J gave up 4 bases and V 4 bases, and 13 bases lay outside the gene matches. Germline V CDR1 and CDR2: SNHLY, FYNNEI. The CDR3 sequence is CASSGSGTGTMGYGYTF. The CDR3 nucleotides read TGTGCCAGCAGTGGAAGTGGGACAGGGACTATGGGCTATGGCTACACCTTC.

Ten or more counts support this clonotype. The rearrangement links TRBV7-2 to TRBJ1-3, with D perhaps TRBD1 (6 bases). V was clipped by 7 bases and J by 4 bases, with 17 bases between them. The CDR3 is 15 amino acids. Germline V gene lookup returns CDR1 SGHTA and CDR2 FQGNSA. In nucleotides, the CDR3 is TGTGCCAGCACCTTCGTGGGGGCGCAAGGAAACACCATATATTTT. Translation: CASTFVGAQGNTIYF.

This clonotype occurred many times. The chain joins TRBV28 to TRBJ2-5; perhaps TRBD2 as D (5 bases). CDR3 length: 14 residues. Germline CDR1 MDHEN, CDR2 SYDVKM. With 2 bases removed from V and 13 bases from J, the gap between germline ends came to 20 bases. The CDR3 loop reads CASSLDYRRGSPYF. For the CDR3, the DNA is TGTGCCAGCAGTTTAGACTACCGAAGAGGGTCTCCGTACTTC.

This clonotype appeared many times. The chain joins TRBV12-3 or TRBV12-4 to TRBJ1-5; 11 bases fit TRBD1. The CDR3 extends over 16 amino acids. J gave up 1 base and V 6 bases, and 5 bases lay outside the gene matches. CDR3 loop: CASRPGQGGSNQPQHF. CDR3 nucleotides: TGTGCCAGCAGGCCGGGACAGGGGGGAAGCAATCAGCCCCAGCATTTT.

The rearrangement joins TRBV12-3 or TRBV12-4 to TRBJ2-3; D remains unclear. Trimming stripped 4 bases from V and 4 bases from J, with 15 bases between. The CDR3 covers 15 residues. CDR3 in amino acids: CASSSRDLSADTQYF. DNA for the CDR3: TGTGCCAGCAGTTCCCGCGACCTCAGCGCAGATACGCAGTATTTT.

The sample holds many counts of this clonotype. The rearrangement joins TRBV5-6 to TRBJ1-5; a possible D gene is TRBD1 (5 bases). The CDR3 spans 14 residues. With 5 bases removed from V and 6 bases from J, the gap between germline ends came to 15 bases. Germline assignment: CDR1 SGHDT and CDR2 YYEEEE. CDR3 coding DNA: TGTGCCAGCAGTCAAGCAGGGACGTCTCAGCCCCAGCATTTT. Protein product: CASSQAGTSQPQHF.

The genes are TRBV29-1 and TRBJ2-7; tentatively, D is TRBD1 or TRBD2 (5 bases each). The V end lost 7 bases, the J end lost 5 bases, and 24 bases lay between the germline ends. Germline V gene lookup returns CDR1 SQVTM and CDR2 ANQGSEA. CDR3 length: 15 residues. DNA for the CDR3: TGCAGCGCGGACTCGACAGTGACGCTATGGGACGAGCAGTACTTC. This translates into CSADSTVTLWDEQYF.

Written as DNA, the CDR3 is TGTGCCAGCAGTTTGGTAGCTGGTATGCAGGGACCACCCAGCAATCAGCCCCAGCATTTT. It yields the protein CASSLVAGMQGPPSNQPQHF. J is TRBJ1-5 and V is TRBV7-9; tentative D call: TRBD1 (5 bases). The V end was cut by 6 bases, the J end by 1 base, with 28 bases between. This CDR3 comprises 20 residues. Germline V CDR1 and CDR2: SEHNR, FQNEAQ (reference sequence).

The rearrangement joins TRBV19 to TRBJ2-1; 15 bases map to TRBD2. Germline CDR1 and CDR2: LNHDA and SQIVND (reference sequence). The CDR3 length is 17 residues. V shed 0 bases, J shed 5 bases, and the junction held 2 bases outside the gene matches. Written as DNA, the CDR3 is TGTGCCAGTAGTATAGAAGGGACTAGCGGGAGGAACAATGAGCAGTTCTTC. Its translation is CASSIEGTSGRNNEQFF.

At least ten counts were recorded for this clonotype. The V and J genes are TRBV7-8 and TRBJ2-1; 13 positions agree with TRBD2. V gave up 5 bases and J gave up 6 bases; unmatched junction bases: 7. CDR1 is SGHVS, CDR2 FQNEAQ, per germline. The CDR3 totals 16 residues. The CDR3 loop reads CASSPDRLAGGNEQFF. CDR3 bases: TGTGCCAGCAGCCCCGACAGACTAGCGGGAGGCAATGAGCAGTTCTTC.

In this sample, this clonotype turned up many times. The chain employs TRBV11-2 and TRBJ2-2; the D gene could be TRBD1 or TRBD2 (5 bases each). V was clipped by 3 bases and J by 3 bases, with 11 bases between them. Germline V gene lookup returns CDR1 SGHAT and CDR2 FQNNGV. The CDR3 consists of 15 residues. The DNA for the CDR3 is TGTGCCAGCAGCTTGGGGGTGTCAGACACCGGGGAGCTGTTTTTT. It specifies CASSLGVSDTGELFF. Full variable domain (rest looked up from reference TRBV11-2 and TRBJ2-2): EAGVAQSPRYKIIEKRQSVAFWCNPISGHATLYWYQQILGQGPKLLIQFQNNGVVDDSQLPKDRFSAERLKGVDSTLKIQPAKLEDSAVYLCASSLGVSDTGELFFGEGSRLTVL.

This clonotype was seen repeatedly, ten times or more. The rearrangement uses TRBV19 and TRBJ1-1; TRBD1 is a possible D gene (5 bases). From germline, CDR1 is LNHDA and CDR2 SQIVND (reference sequence). The CDR3 has 14 residues. V shed 3 bases and J shed 3 bases, with 11 bases lying between them. CDR3 nucleotides: TGTGCCAGTAGTATCGACAAGGGGTACACTGAAGCTTTCTTT. Translation gives CASSIDKGYTEAFF.

This clonotype was counted ten times or more. The chain joins TRBV12-3 or TRBV12-4 to TRBJ2-3, with TRBD2 matching 12 bases. The V gene end was trimmed by 5 bases and the J gene end by 4 bases; junction bases not matched to a gene: 10. The CDR3 has 17 amino acids. In DNA, the CDR3 is TGTGCCAGCAGTCCCGGGACTAGCGGGTGGGGGGCAGATACGCAGTATTTT. It is translated as CASSPGTSGWGADTQYF.

This clonotype showed up many times. The chain couples TRBV14 to TRBJ2-1; TRBD2 agrees at 8 bases. Germline lookup yields CDR1 SGHDN and CDR2 FVKESK. V was clipped by 0 bases and J by 7 bases; unmatched bases: 17. The CDR3 covers 19 residues. CDR3 sequence: CASSQDPTGGIFLRNEQFF. DNA of the CDR3: TGTGCCAGCAGCCAAGACCCAACGGGAGGGATTTTCCTGAGGAATGAGCAGTTCTTC.

Here the CDR3 DNA reads TGTGCCAGCAGCTCGGGGACAGACTCGAGCAATCAGCCCCAGCATTTT. Protein: CASSSGTDSSNQPQHF. The chain has TRBV7-6 and TRBJ1-5; 7 bases match TRBD1. Germline CDR1 and CDR2: SGHVS and FNYEAQ. The CDR3 is 16 residues long. Losses at the gene ends were 4 bases for V and 1 base for J; bases not matched to a gene: 7.

This clonotype occurred a few times. The chain combines TRBV9 with TRBJ2-1, with TRBD2 matching 15 bases. CDR3 size: 19 residues. The germline V gene encodes CDR1 SGDLS and CDR2 YYNGEE. Germline trimming cut 1 base from V and 8 bases from J; bases unmatched to any gene: 13. CDR3 residues: CASSVLGLAGGLGSDEQFF. In DNA, the CDR3 is TGTGCCAGCAGCGTATTAGGACTAGCGGGAGGGCTGGGTTCCGATGAGCAGTTCTTC.

The chain links TRBV12-3 or TRBV12-4 to TRBJ2-2, with D unclear. Deletions cut 6 bases from V and 5 bases from J, with 16 bases between. The CDR3 has 15 residues. Written as DNA, the CDR3 is TGTGCCAGCAGCCGTCGTGAGACGATGACCGGGGAGCTGTTTTTT. Residues: CASSRRETMTGELFF.

This clonotype was found many times. The chain combines TRBV28 with TRBJ2-1; TRBD2 is a possible D gene (5 bases). Trimming pared 2 bases from V and 6 bases from J, leaving 14 bases between. This CDR3 comprises 15 residues. Germline V gene lookup returns CDR1 MDHEN and CDR2 SYDVKM. The CDR3 DNA is TGTGCCAGCAGTTTACCCCTACTAGGGCGCAATGAGCAGTTCTTC. It translates to CASSLPLLGRNEQFF.

This clonotype was seen many times. The chain carries TRBV28 and TRBJ1-5; no clear D. V was shortened by 4 bases and J by 2 bases, with 12 bases between the two germline ends. Germline V gene data show CDR1 as MDHEN and CDR2 as SYDVKM. This CDR3 is 15 amino acids long. CDR3 sequence reads: CASSSPGSGNQPQHF. The CDR3 nucleotides read TGTGCCAGCAGTTCGCCAGGATCGGGCAATCAGCCCCAGCATTTT. Combining the CDR3 with reference TRBV28 and TRBJ1-5 gives the whole variable domain DVKVTQSSRYLVKRTGEKVFLECVQDMDHENMFWYRQDPGLGLRLIYFSYDVKMKEKGDIPEGYSVSREKKERFSLILESASTNQTSMYLCASSSPGSGNQPQHFGDGTRLSIL.

This clonotype was observed many times. The chain is built from TRBV7-2 and TRBJ2-5; no firm D call. V was shortened by 0 bases and J by 4 bases, with 3 bases between the two germline ends. The CDR3 sequence is 12 residues long. Germline CDR1 reads SGHTA; CDR2 reads FQGNSA. The CDR3 spells CASSLAGETQYF. In DNA, the CDR3 is TGTGCCAGCAGCTTAGCGGGAGAGACCCAGTACTTC.

This clonotype was recorded many times. The chain employs TRBV12-3 or TRBV12-4 and TRBJ2-1, with D possibly matching TRBD1 (6 bases). The CDR3 totals 13 residues. The ends were cut back, 4 bases at V and 6 bases at J, with 10 bases in the middle. In DNA form, the CDR3 reads TGTGCCAGCAGTTCCAGGGGAAGCAATGAGCAGTTCTTC. It encodes CASSSRGSNEQFF.

Many counts were recorded for this clonotype. The genes are TRBV7-9 and TRBJ2-5, with 13 bases matching TRBD2. V lost 10 bases and J lost 3; bases outside the gene matches: 11. This CDR3 is 16 amino acids long. Germline assignment: CDR1 SEHNR and CDR2 FQNEAQ (reference sequence). The CDR3 nucleotides are TGTGCCACCACAGGACACGGGACTAGCGGGGAAGAGACCCAGTACTTC. It translates to CATTGHGTSGEETQYF.

The chain carries TRBV28 and TRBJ1-2; the match to TRBD1 covers 7 bases. The trim removed 7 bases at V and 1 base at J, leaving 9 bases unmatched. This CDR3 spans 15 amino acids. Germline loops: CDR1 MDHEN, CDR2 SYDVKM. The CDR3 DNA follows: TGTGCCAGCACCGTTCCGGGGACAGTTAACTATGGCTACACCTTC. Its translation: CASTVPGTVNYGYTF.

This clonotype was picked up a small number of times. V and J are TRBV7-2 and TRBJ1-1, with D perhaps TRBD1 (5 bases). From germline, CDR1 is SGHTA and CDR2 FQGNSA. This CDR3 spans 15 amino acids. Trimming removed 2 bases at V and 5 bases at J, with 15 bases between. The CDR3 coding sequence is TGTGCCAGCAGCTTATTCCCAGGGCTAAGAACTGAAGCTTTCTTT. Residues: CASSLFPGLRTEAFF. The variable domain in full, with the rest retrieved from reference TRBV7-2 and TRBJ1-1, is GAGVSQSPSNKVTEKGKDVELRCDPISGHTALYWYRQSLGQGLEFLIYFQGNSAPDKSGLPSDRFSAERTGGSVSTLTIQRTQQEDSAVYLCASSLFPGLRTEAFFGQGTRLTVV.

This clonotype came up many times. V is TRBV7-8 and J is TRBJ2-1, with a possible D match to TRBD2 (7 bases). Germline loops: CDR1 SGHVS, CDR2 FQNEAQ. The CDR3 consists of 16 residues. V gave up 5 bases and J gave up 4 bases, with 18 bases separating them. The chain's CDR3 is CASSPLGRGTYNEQFF. CDR3 DNA: TGTGCCAGCAGCCCCCTGGGGAGGGGGACGTACAATGAGCAGTTCTTC.

This clonotype appeared many times. V usage is TRBV12-3 or TRBV12-4 and J usage is TRBJ2-1, with a possible D match to TRBD2 (6 bases). The CDR3 has 18 residues. Trimming shortened V by 6 bases and J by 6 bases, and 27 bases separated the two germline ends. The CDR3 reads CASSPWPDWGERGNEQFF. The CDR3 coding sequence is TGTGCCAGCAGCCCTTGGCCCGATTGGGGGGAAAGAGGCAATGAGCAGTTCTTC.

The chain uses TRBV19 and TRBJ1-5, with TRBD1 matching over 10 bases. V lost 7 bases, J lost 2 bases, and 5 bases stayed unmatched. The CDR3 is 15 amino acids. Germline values: CDR1 LNHDA, CDR2 SQIVND (reference sequence). The CDR3 is CASIMGTGGNQPQHF. The CDR3 DNA is TGTGCCAGTATCATGGGGACAGGGGGCAATCAGCCCCAGCATTTT.

This clonotype was seen repeatedly, ten times or more. The J gene is TRBJ2-7, the V gene TRBV12-3 or TRBV12-4; TRBD1 is a possible D gene (6 bases). Between the trimmed V and J ends, which lost 5 bases and 6 bases, there was a span of 11 bases. The CDR3 consists of 12 residues. The CDR3 protein is CASSTGFAEQYF. The CDR3 DNA follows: TGTGCCAGCAGTACAGGGTTTGCCGAGCAGTACTTC.

This clonotype was recorded a few times. This rearrangement joins TRBV20-1 to TRBJ1-2; tentatively, D is TRBD1 (5 bases). Germline V gene lookup returns CDR1 DFQATT and CDR2 SNEGSKA (reference sequence). This CDR3 comprises 14 residues. The ends were cut back, 0 bases at V and 8 bases at J, with 16 bases in the middle. This chain's CDR3 is CSAREAGQPRGYTF. Written as DNA, the CDR3 is TGCAGTGCTAGAGAGGCGGGGCAGCCGAGAGGCTACACCTTC.

This clonotype was observed at least ten times. CDR3 nucleotide sequence: TGTGCCAGCAGCTACCTCAGCTCTGGAAACACCATATATTTT. Its protein is CASSYLSSGNTIYF. This chain connects TRBV11-2 to TRBJ1-3; D uncertain. The CDR3 is 14 residues long. The germline V and J ends were trimmed by 4 bases and 0 bases, with 7 bases remaining between them. The germline V gene has CDR1 SGHAT and CDR2 FQNNGV.